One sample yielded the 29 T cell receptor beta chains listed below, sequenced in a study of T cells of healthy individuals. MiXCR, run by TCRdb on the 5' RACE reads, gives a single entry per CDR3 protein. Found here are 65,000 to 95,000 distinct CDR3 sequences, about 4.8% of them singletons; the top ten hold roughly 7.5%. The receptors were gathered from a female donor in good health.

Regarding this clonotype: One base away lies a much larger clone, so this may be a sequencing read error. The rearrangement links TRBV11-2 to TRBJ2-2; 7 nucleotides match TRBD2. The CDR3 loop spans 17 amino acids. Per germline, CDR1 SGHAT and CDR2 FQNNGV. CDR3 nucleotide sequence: TGTGCCAGCAGCTTAGAAGGGCGAGCGGGACCCCCCGGGGAGCCGTTTTTT. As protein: CASSLEGRAGPPGEPFF.

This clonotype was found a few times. As DNA, the CDR3 is TGCGCCAGCAGCCCGGGACAGGGGACTGGAAACACCATATATTTT. It codes for CASSPGQGTGNTIYF. The chain couples TRBV5-1 to TRBJ1-3; 10 bases are shared with TRBD1. Germline assignment: CDR1 SGHRS and CDR2 YFSETQ. This CDR3 has 15 amino acids. J lost 2 bases, V lost 4 bases, and 3 bases had no gene match. The whole variable domain, filled in from reference TRBV5-1 and TRBJ1-3, reads KAGVTQTPRYLIKTRGQQVTLSCSPISGHRSVSWYQQTPGQGLQFLFEYFSETQRNKGNFPGRFSGRQFSNSRSEMNVSTLELGDSALYLCASSPGQGTGNTIYFGEGSWLTVV.

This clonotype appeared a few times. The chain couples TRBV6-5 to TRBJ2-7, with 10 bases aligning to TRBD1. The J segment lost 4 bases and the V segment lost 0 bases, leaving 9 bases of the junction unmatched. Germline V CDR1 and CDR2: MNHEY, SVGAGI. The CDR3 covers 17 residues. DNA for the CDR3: TGTGCCAGCAGTTACTCGACAGGGGGCATTTCAGGTTACGAGCAGTACTTC. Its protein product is CASSYSTGGISGYEQYF.

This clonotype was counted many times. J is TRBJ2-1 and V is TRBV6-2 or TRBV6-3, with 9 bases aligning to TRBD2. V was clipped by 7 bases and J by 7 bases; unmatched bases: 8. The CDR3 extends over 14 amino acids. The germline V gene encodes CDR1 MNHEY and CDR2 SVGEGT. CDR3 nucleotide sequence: TGTGCCAGCAAACACCCGGGACTAGCAAATGAGCAGTTCTTC. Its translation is CASKHPGLANEQFF.

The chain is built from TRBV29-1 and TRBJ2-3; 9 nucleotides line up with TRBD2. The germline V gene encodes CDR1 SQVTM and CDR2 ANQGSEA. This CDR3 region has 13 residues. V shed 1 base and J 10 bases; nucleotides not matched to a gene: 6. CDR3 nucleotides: TGCAGCGTTGAAGCGCGGGGGGGTAGATCGCAGTATTTT. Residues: CSVEARGGRSQYF.

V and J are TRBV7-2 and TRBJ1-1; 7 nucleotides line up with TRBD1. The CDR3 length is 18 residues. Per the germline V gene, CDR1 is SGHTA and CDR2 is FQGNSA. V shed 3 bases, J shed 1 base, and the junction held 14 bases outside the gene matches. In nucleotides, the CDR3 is TGTGCCAGCAGCTTTGACTTAAGGGGGCGTCGGTGGAACACTGAAGCTTTCTTT. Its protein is CASSFDLRGRRWNTEAFF.

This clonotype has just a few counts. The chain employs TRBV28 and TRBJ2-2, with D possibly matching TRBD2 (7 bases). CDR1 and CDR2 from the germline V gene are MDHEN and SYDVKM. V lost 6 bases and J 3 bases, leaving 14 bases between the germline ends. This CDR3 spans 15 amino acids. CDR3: CASSLWGGHTGELFF. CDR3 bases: TGTGCCAGCAGCCTATGGGGGGGGCACACCGGGGAGCTGTTTTTT.

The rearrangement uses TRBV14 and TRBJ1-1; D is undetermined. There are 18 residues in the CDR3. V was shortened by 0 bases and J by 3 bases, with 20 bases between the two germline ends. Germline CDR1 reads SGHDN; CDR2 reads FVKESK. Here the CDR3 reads CASSQELGQYRLDTEAFF. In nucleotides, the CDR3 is TGTGCCAGCAGCCAAGAACTCGGTCAATACCGCTTGGACACTGAAGCTTTCTTT. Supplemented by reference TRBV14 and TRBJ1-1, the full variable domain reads EAGVTQFPSHSVIEKGQTVTLRCDPISGHDNLYWYRRVMGKEIKFLLHFVKESKQDESGMPNNRFLAERTGGTYSTLKVQPAELEDSGVYFCASSQELGQYRLDTEAFFGQGTRLTVV.

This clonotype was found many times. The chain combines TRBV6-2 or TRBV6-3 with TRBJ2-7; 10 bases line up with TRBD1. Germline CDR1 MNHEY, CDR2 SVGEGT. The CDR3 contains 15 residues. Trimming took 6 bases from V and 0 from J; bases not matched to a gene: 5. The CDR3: CASRKGQGPSYEQYF. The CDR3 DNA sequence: TGTGCCAGCAGGAAGGGACAGGGGCCCTCCTACGAGCAGTACTTC.

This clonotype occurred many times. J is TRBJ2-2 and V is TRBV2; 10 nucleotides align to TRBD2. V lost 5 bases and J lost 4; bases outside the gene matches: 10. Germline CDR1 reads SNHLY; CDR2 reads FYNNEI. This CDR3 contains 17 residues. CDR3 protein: CASSWGPSGSGTGELFF. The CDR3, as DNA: TGTGCCAGCAGTTGGGGACCTAGCGGGAGTGGCACCGGGGAGCTGTTTTTT.

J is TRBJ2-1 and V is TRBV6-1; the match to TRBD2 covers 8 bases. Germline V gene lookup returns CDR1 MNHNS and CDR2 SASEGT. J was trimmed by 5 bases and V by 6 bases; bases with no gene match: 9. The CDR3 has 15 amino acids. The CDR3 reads CASRYSGAFNNEQFF. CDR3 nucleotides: TGTGCCAGCAGATATAGCGGGGCCTTTAACAATGAGCAGTTCTTC.

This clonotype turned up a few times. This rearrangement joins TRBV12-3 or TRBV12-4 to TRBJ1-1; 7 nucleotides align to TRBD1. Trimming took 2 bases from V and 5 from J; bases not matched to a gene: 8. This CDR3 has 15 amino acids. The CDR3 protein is CASSLQGGLRTEAFF. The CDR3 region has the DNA TGTGCCAGCAGTTTACAGGGGGGGCTGAGGACTGAAGCTTTCTTT.

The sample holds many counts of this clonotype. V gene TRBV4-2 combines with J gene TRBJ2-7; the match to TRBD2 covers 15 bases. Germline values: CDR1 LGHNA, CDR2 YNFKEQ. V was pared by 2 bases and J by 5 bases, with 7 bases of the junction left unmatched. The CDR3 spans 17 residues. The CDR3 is CASSQWTSGRAVNEQYF. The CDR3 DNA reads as TGTGCCAGCAGCCAATGGACTAGCGGGAGGGCCGTCAACGAGCAGTACTTC.

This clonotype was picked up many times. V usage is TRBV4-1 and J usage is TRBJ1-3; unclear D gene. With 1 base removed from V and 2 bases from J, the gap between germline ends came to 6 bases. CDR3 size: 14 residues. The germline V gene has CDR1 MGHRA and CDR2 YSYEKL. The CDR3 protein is CASSQAGAGNTIYF. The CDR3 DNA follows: TGCGCCAGCAGCCAAGCCGGGGCTGGAAACACCATATATTTT.

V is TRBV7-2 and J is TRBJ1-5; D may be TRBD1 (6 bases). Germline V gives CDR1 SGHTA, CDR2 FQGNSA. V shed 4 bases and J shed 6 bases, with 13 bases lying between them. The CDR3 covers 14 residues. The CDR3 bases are TGTGCCAGCAGCTACCAGGACAGAAGTCAGCCCCAGCATTTT. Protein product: CASSYQDRSQPQHF.

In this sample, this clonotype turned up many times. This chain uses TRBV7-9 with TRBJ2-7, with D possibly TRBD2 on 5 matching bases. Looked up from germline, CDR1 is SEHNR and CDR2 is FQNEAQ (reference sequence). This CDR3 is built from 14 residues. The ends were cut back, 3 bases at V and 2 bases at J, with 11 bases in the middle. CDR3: CASSFSMEAYEQYF. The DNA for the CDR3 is TGTGCCAGCAGCTTTTCGATGGAGGCCTACGAGCAGTACTTC.

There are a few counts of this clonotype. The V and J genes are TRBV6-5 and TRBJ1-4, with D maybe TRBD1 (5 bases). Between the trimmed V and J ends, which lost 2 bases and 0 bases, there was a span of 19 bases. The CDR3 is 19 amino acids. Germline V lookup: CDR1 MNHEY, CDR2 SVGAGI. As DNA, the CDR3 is TGTGCCAGCAGTTACGGGGGGGGAAGGGGTAGGGCAACTAATGAAAAACTGTTTTTT. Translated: CASSYGGGRGRATNEKLFF.

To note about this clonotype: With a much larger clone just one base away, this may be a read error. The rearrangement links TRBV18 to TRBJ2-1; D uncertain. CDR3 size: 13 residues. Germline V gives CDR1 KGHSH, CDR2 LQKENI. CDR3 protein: CVSSSDQYNEQFF. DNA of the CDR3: TGTGTCAGCTCATCGGATCAGTACAATGAGCAGTTCTTC.

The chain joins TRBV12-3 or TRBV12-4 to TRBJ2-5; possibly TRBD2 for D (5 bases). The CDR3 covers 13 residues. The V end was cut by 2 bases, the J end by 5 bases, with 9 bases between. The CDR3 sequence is CASSLIGEETQYF. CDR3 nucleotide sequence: TGTGCCAGCAGTTTAATTGGGGAGGAGACCCAGTACTTC.

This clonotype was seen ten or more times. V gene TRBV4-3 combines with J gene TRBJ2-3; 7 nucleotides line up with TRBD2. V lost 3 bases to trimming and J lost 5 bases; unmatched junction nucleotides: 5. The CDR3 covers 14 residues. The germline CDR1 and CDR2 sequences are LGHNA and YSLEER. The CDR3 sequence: CASSQGGRGDTQYF. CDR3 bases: TGCGCCAGCAGCCAGGGAGGGAGGGGAGATACGCAGTATTTT.

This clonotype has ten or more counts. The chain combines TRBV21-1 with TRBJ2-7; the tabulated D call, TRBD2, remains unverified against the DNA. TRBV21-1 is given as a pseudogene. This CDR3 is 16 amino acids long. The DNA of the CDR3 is TGTGCCAGCAGCAGAATGGAGGGTAGGGGAGTTTACGAGCAGTACTTC. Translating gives CASSRMEGRGVYEQYF.

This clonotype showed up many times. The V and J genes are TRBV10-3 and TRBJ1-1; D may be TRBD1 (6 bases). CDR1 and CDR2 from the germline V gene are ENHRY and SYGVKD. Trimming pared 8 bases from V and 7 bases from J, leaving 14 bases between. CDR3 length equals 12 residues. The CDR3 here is CAIGGHSFEAFF. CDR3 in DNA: TGTGCCATCGGGGGGCACAGTTTTGAAGCTTTCTTT.

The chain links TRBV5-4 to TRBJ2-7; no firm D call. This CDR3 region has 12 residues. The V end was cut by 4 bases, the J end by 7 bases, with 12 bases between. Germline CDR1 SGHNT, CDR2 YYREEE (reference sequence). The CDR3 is CASSPVKGEQYF. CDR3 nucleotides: TGTGCCAGCAGCCCCGTAAAAGGAGAGCAGTACTTC.

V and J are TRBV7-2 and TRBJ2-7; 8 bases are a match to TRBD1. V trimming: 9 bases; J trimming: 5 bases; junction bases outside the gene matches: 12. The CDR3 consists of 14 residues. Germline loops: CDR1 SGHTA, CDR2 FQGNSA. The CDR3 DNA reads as TGTGCCAGTTCCTTGGGACAGGTACGGCACGAGCAGTACTTC. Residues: CASSLGQVRHEQYF.

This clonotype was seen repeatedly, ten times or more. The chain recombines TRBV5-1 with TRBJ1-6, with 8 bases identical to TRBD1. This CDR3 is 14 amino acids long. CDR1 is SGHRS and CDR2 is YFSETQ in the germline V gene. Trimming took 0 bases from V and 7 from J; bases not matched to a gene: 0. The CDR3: CASSLGQGNSPLHF. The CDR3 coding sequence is TGCGCCAGCAGCTTGGGACAGGGGAATTCACCCCTCCACTTT.

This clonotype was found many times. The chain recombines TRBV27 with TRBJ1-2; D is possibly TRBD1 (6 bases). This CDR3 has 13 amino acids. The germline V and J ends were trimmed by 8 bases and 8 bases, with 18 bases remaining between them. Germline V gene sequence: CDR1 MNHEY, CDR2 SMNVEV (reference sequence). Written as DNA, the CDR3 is TGTGCCAGCGCTAAAAGGGGGGCGCGAGGCTACACCTTC. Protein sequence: CASAKRGARGYTF.

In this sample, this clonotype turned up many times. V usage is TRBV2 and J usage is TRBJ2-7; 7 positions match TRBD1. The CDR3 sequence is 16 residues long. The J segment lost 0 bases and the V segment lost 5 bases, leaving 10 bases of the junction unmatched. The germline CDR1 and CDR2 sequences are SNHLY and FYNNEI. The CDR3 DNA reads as TGTGCCAGCAGTCCAAAGGACAGGCTGAGCTCCTACGAGCAGTACTTC. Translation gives CASSPKDRLSSYEQYF. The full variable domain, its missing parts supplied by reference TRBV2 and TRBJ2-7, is EPEVTQTPSHQVTQMGQEVILRCVPISNHLYFYWYRQILGQKVEFLVSFYNNEISEKSEIFDDQFSVERPDGSNFTLKIRSTKLEDSAMYFCASSPKDRLSSYEQYFGPGTRLTVT.

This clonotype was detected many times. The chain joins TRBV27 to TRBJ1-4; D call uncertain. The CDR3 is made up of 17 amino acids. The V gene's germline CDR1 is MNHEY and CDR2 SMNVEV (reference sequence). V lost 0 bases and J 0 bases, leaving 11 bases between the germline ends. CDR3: CASSLSDPYATNEKLFF. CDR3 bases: TGTGCCAGCAGTTTATCGGACCCCTATGCAACTAATGAAAAACTGTTTTTT.

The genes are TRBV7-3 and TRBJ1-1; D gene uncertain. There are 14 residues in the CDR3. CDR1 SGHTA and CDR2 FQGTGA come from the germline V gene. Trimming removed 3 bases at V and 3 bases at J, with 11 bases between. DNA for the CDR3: TGTGCCAGCAGCTTGGGTGGTTTGGACACTGAAGCTTTCTTT. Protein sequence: CASSLGGLDTEAFF.